This T cell receptor (beta chain) was sequenced during a study of T-cell reconstitution after alpha-beta-depleted transplantation in children. The study's findings and limits: Expanded graft clones numbering several hundred reportedly gave rise to alpha-beta T cells about two months after transplant.

This clonotype was observed a few times. Its specificity is not known. Unique molecular identifiers featured in how the TCRbeta library was prepared. TCRdb itself ran the PCR reads through MiXCR, one entry per CDR3 protein. The sample carries tens of thousands of distinct CDR3 sequences, roughly an eighth recorded once. The ends were cut back, 8 bases at V and 6 bases at J, with 5 bases in the middle. The V gene's germline CDR1 is SGHDT and CDR2 YYEEEE. The length of the CDR3 is 10 residues. The rearrangement joins TRBV5-6 to TRBJ2-2; D is unclear. The TCR originated in a male patient aged 2-9 years who had a stem cell transplant for acute lymphoblastic leukemia, so the T cells may come from the graft donor. Sequenced material: PBMCs, mostly from graft donor cells, taken 180 days after TCRalphabeta/CD19-depleted stem cell transplant. The chain's CDR3 is CARSAGELFF. The CDR3 nucleotides are TGTGCCAGGAGCGCCGGGGAGCTGTTTTTT.